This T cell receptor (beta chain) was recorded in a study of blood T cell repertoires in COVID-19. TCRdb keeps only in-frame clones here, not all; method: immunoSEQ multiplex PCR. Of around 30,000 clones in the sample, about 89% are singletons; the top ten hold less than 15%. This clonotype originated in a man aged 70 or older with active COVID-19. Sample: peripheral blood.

CDR3 nucleotide sequence: TGTGCCAGCAGTTACTCGATCGCGGAGAGGCTGTTTTTT. Protein: CASSYSIAERLFF. The rearrangement joins TRBV6-5 to TRBJ1-4, with no clear D. Trimming removed 0 bases from V and 14 bases from J, with 13 bases in between. Germline CDR1 is MNHEY and CDR2 is SVGAGI. The CDR3 is 13 amino acids.